This TCR beta chain was identified during a study of post-analysis software for immune sequencing data. Study-level findings and limits: A few TRBV segments occurring more often in patients than controls included TRBV5-6, TRBV5-1 and TRBV20-1.

As for this clonotype: The antigen remains undetermined.

The library was made from cDNA and included unique molecular identifiers. TCRdb itself ran the PCR reads through MiXCR, one entry per CDR3 protein. The sample holds under 650,000 distinct CDR3 sequences, around 40% seen once. CDR3 length: 16 residues. Trimming took 6 bases from V and 5 from J, leaving 17 bases between them. This TCR was sampled from a girl aged 5 to 17 with multiple sclerosis. The sequenced sample was blood. The V gene is TRBV12-3 or TRBV12-4, the J gene TRBJ1-6; the D is unclear. Written as DNA, the CDR3 is TGTGCCAGCAGAATTGACGGGAGGCTGGATAATTCACCCCTCCACTTT. This gives the protein CASRIDGRLDNSPLHF.